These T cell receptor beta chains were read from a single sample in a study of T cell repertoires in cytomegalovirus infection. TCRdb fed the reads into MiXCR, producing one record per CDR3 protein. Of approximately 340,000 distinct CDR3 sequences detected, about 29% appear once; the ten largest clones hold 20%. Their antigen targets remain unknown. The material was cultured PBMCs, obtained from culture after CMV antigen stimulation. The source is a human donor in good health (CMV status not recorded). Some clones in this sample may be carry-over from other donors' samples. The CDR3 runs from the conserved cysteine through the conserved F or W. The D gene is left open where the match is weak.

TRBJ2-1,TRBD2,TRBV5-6,CASLSKLAGTYNEQFF
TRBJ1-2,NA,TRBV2,CASSTTPHYGYTF
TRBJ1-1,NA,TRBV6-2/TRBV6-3,CASSRGRQDTEAFF
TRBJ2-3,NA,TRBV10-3,CAISEGTDITDTQYF
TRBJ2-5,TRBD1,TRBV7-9,CASSLLTGAETQYF
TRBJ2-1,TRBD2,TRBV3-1,CASSLGLAGPQEQFF
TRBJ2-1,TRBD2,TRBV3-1,CASSQDFGLAGEDSYNEQFF
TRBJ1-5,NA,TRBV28,CASQLLADPRGNQPQHF
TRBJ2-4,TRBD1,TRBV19,CASISRRGDRENIQYF
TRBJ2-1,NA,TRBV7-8,CASSWDSDEQFF
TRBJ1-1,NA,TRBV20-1,CSARVGELNTEAFF
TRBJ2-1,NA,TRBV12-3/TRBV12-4,CASSGDTYNEQFF
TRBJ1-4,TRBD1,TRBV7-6,CASSLATGRNEKLFF
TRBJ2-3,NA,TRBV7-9,CASSLAVSGSTDTQYF
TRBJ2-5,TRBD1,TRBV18,CASSLGQGAEGTQYF
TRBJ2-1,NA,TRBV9,CASSDEVGRYNEQFF
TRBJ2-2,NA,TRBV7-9,CASSSPRPRVSNTGELFF
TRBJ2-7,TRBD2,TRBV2,CASSALSLAGGEQYF
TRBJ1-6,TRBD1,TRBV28,CASSSGTGDNNSPLHF
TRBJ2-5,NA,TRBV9,CASSVGGPRETQYF
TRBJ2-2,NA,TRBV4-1,CAAGTGELFF
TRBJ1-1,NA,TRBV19,CASSIDYGGTEAFF
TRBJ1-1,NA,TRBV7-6,CASSLSRSGNTEAFF
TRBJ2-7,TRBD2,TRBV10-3,CAILTLTSGGSYEQYF
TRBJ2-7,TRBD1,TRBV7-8,CASSSDRFWAYEQYF
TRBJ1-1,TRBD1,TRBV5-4,CASSWDPGQGNTEAFF
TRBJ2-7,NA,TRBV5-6,CASSWDLGQGHNYEQYF
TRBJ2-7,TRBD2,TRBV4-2,CASSQEREGSYEQYF
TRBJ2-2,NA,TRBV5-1,CASSLAPNTGELFF
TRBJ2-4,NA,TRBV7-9,CASSSSSDRNIQYF
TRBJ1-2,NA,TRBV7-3,CASSLDARGYGYTF